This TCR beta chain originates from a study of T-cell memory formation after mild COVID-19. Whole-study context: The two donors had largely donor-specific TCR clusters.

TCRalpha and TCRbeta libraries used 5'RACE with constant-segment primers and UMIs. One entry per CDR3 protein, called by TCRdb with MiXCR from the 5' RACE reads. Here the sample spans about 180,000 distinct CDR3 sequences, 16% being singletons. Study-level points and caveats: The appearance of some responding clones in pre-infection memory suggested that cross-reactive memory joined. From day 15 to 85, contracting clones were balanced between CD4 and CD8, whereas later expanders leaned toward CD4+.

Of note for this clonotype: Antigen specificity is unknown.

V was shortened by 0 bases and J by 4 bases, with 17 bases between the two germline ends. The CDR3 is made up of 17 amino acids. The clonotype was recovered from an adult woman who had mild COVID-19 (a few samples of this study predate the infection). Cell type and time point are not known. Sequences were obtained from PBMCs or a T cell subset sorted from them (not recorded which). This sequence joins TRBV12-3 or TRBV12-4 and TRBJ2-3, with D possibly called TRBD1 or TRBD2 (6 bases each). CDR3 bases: TGTGCCAGCAGTTTAGCGTGGGGGGCCTTTTTTGCAGATACGCAGTATTTT. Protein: CASSLAWGAFFADTQYF.